Shown below are 23 T cell receptor beta chains from a single sample sequenced in a study of cytomegalovirus exposure and HLA in healthy donors. Assay used: immunoSEQ multiplex PCR; TCRdb lists only in-frame clones, some missing. Of 110,000 or so clones listed, about 85% are singletons. The sample consisted of PBMCs. These receptors all come from a man in his late teens or twenties in good health and CMV-seropositive.

This clone was seen a single time. V and J are TRBV6-1 and TRBJ2-3; 12 bases map to TRBD2. This CDR3 contains 15 residues. Germline values: CDR1 MNHNS, CDR2 SASEGT. The V and J ends lost 1 base and 4 bases, in that order; junction bases with no gene match: 0. The CDR3 reads CASSEGTSGADTQYF. For the CDR3, the DNA is TGTGCCAGCAGTGAAGGGACTAGCGGGGCAGATACGCAGTATTTT.

The CDR3, as DNA: TGCGCCAGCAGCTGGCAGGGGGAAGAGACCCAGTACTTC. Its translation is CASSWQGEETQYF. This rearrangement joins TRBV5-1 to TRBJ2-5, with TRBD1 matching 7 bases. In germline, CDR1 is SGHRS, CDR2 YFSETQ. This CDR3 is 13 amino acids long. The J segment lost 3 bases and the V segment lost 3 bases, leaving 2 bases of the junction unmatched.

This rearrangement joins TRBV25-1 to TRBJ1-4, with no clear D. The CDR3 is made up of 14 amino acids. V lost 2 bases, J lost 0 bases, and 4 bases lay in between. Germline lookup yields CDR1 MGHDK and CDR2 SYGVNS. The CDR3 sequence: CASSEQTTNEKLFF. The CDR3 region has the DNA TGTGCCAGCAGTGAACAGACAACTAATGAAAAACTGTTTTTT.

The chain combines TRBV19 with TRBJ2-7, with D uncertain. The V gene's germline CDR1 is LNHDA and CDR2 SQIVND (reference sequence). The CDR3 extends over 14 amino acids. V was cut by 7 bases and J by 0 bases, with 13 bases left in between. The CDR3 spells CASTPSPDSYEQYF. CDR3 nucleotide sequence: TGTGCCAGTACCCCATCCCCAGACTCCTACGAGCAGTACTTC.

This chain uses TRBV7-9 with TRBJ2-5, with D maybe TRBD1 (6 bases). Trimming shortened V by 5 bases and J by 2 bases, and 9 bases separated the two germline ends. This CDR3 is 13 amino acids long. Germline CDR1 reads SEHNR; CDR2 reads FQNEAQ (reference sequence). Here the CDR3 reads CASSLDRQETQYF. DNA of the CDR3: TGTGCCAGCAGCCTCGACAGGCAAGAGACCCAGTACTTC. The entire variable domain, with the rest obtained from reference TRBV7-9 and TRBJ2-5, is as follows: DTGVSQNPRHKITKRGQNVTFRCDPISEHNRLYWYRQTLGQGPEFLTYFQNEAQLEKSRLLSDRFSAERPKGSFSTLEIQRTEQGDSAMYLCASSLDRQETQYFGPGTRLLVL.

The chain joins TRBV5-1 to TRBJ1-4; 8 nucleotides align to TRBD1. The V and J ends lost 4 bases and 6 bases, in that order; junction bases with no gene match: 8. The CDR3 is made up of 15 amino acids. Germline V lookup: CDR1 SGHRS, CDR2 YFSETQ. This chain's CDR3 is CASSPTDRADEKLFF. DNA for the CDR3: TGCGCCAGCAGCCCAACGGACAGGGCGGATGAAAAACTGTTTTTT.

J is TRBJ2-3 and V is TRBV27; D call uncertain. Between the trimmed V and J ends, which lost 8 bases and 3 bases, there was a span of 18 bases. This CDR3 is 15 amino acids long. Germline V gives CDR1 MNHEY, CDR2 SMNVEV (reference sequence). The CDR3 coding sequence is TGTGCCAGCTCCCCGTCGGTCTCAATGACAGATACGCAGTATTTT. It encodes CASSPSVSMTDTQYF.

This chain connects TRBV5-4 to TRBJ1-1; 12 positions agree with TRBD1. The CDR3 totals 17 residues. Germline trimming cut 3 bases from V and 1 base from J; bases unmatched to any gene: 7. The germline gives CDR1 SGHNT, CDR2 YYREEE (reference sequence). CDR3 residues: CASSYVPGQGANTEAFF. For the CDR3, the DNA is TGTGCCAGCAGCTACGTCCCGGGACAGGGGGCGAACACTGAAGCTTTCTTT.

This clone was detected a few times. The V call is TRBV6-4, the J call TRBJ2-1; a weak D match, TRBD1 (5 bases). Looked up from germline, CDR1 is MRHNA and CDR2 is SNTAGT. This CDR3 contains 15 residues. Trimming took off 3 bases at V and 6 bases at J, with 15 bases between the two ends. The CDR3 nucleotides read TGTGCCAGCAGTGATGGAGACAGTGAGGTCAATGAGCAGTTCTTC. It specifies CASSDGDSEVNEQFF.

The rearrangement uses TRBV19 and TRBJ1-2, with D perhaps TRBD1 (6 bases). The CDR3 length is 15 residues. Trimming removed 3 bases from V and 0 bases from J, with 11 bases in between. Germline CDR1 reads LNHDA; CDR2 reads SQIVND (reference sequence). The chain's CDR3 is CASSIWDTTNYGYTF. DNA for the CDR3: TGTGCCAGTAGTATCTGGGACACAACTAACTATGGCTACACCTTC. Full variable domain (outside the CDR3, taken from reference TRBV19 and TRBJ1-2): DGGITQSPKYLFRKEGQNVTLSCEQNLNHDAMYWYRQDPGQGLRLIYYSQIVNDFQKGDIAEGYSVSREKKESFPLTVTSAQKNPTAFYLCASSIWDTTNYGYTFGSGTRLTVV.

The rearrangement links TRBV14 to TRBJ1-3, with 8 nucleotides matching TRBD1. With 4 bases clipped from V and 8 bases from J, the junction kept 10 bases outside the gene matches. CDR1 and CDR2 (germline): SGHDN, FVKESK. The CDR3 totals 15 residues. The DNA for the CDR3 is TGTGCCAGCAGCCCTTGGACAGGGAGCACAGACACCATATATTTT. This encodes CASSPWTGSTDTIYF. Supplemented by reference TRBV14 and TRBJ1-3, the full variable domain reads EAGVTQFPSHSVIEKGQTVTLRCDPISGHDNLYWYRRVMGKEIKFLLHFVKESKQDESGMPNNRFLAERTGGTYSTLKVQPAELEDSGVYFCASSPWTGSTDTIYFGEGSWLTVV.

The genes are TRBV5-4 and TRBJ2-7; possibly TRBD1 for D (5 bases). The V gene's germline CDR1 is SGHNT and CDR2 YYREEE (reference sequence). V lost 3 bases to trimming and J lost 3 bases, with 10 bases between them. The length of the CDR3 is 13 residues. CDR3 in amino acids: CASSYFQGYEQYF. The CDR3 DNA follows: TGTGCCAGCAGCTATTTTCAGGGCTACGAGCAGTACTTC.

The chain recombines TRBV11-2 with TRBJ2-1, with TRBD1 identical over 7 bases. CDR3 length: 13 residues. Germline CDR1 SGHAT, CDR2 FQNNGV. The trim removed 6 bases at V and 7 bases at J, leaving 6 bases unmatched. The CDR3 region is CASRSTGENEQFF. DNA of the CDR3: TGTGCCAGCAGATCTACAGGGGAAAATGAGCAGTTCTTC. Full variable domain (missing parts from reference TRBV11-2 and TRBJ2-1): EAGVAQSPRYKIIEKRQSVAFWCNPISGHATLYWYQQILGQGPKLLIQFQNNGVVDDSQLPKDRFSAERLKGVDSTLKIQPAKLEDSAVYLCASRSTGENEQFFGPGTRLTVL.

This chain uses TRBV13 with TRBJ1-6; 7 nucleotides agree with TRBD1. V shed 3 bases, J shed 8 bases, and the junction held 4 bases outside the gene matches. The CDR3 runs to 14 residues. CDR1 PRHDT and CDR2 FYEKMQ come from the germline V gene (reference sequence). Written as DNA, the CDR3 is TGTGCCAGCAGCTTCGGACAGGTTCATTCACCCCTCCACTTT. This codes for CASSFGQVHSPLHF. The complete variable domain, with remaining parts taken from reference TRBV13 and TRBJ1-6, reads AAGVIQSPRHLIKEKRETATLKCYPIPRHDTVYWYQQGPGQDPQFLISFYEKMQSDKGSIPDRFSAQQFSDYHSELNMSSLELGDSALYFCASSFGQVHSPLHFGNGTRLTVT.

The chain couples TRBV5-6 to TRBJ1-2; TRBD1 agrees at 8 bases. Losses at the gene ends were 5 bases for V and 4 bases for J; bases not matched to a gene: 4. CDR1 and CDR2 from the germline V gene are SGHDT and YYEEEE. The CDR3 runs to 13 residues. The CDR3 loop is CASSTGTGYGYTF. In DNA form, the CDR3 reads TGTGCCAGCAGTACGGGGACAGGCTATGGCTACACCTTC.

V is TRBV29-1 and J is TRBJ1-1; D is uncertain. Trimming removed 0 bases at V and 4 bases at J, with 12 bases between. Germline V gene lookup returns CDR1 SQVTM and CDR2 ANQGSEA. The CDR3 is 14 residues long. The CDR3 DNA reads TGCAGCGTTGAAGACCGGCGGGCCGGCACTGAAGCTTTCTTT. It encodes CSVEDRRAGTEAFF.

The J gene is TRBJ2-7, the V gene TRBV11-2; D remains ambiguous. The CDR3 has 14 residues. Germline V gives CDR1 SGHAT, CDR2 FQNNGV. Trimming took 6 bases from V and 0 from J, leaving 12 bases between them. The CDR3 sequence: CASSGLKYSYEQYF. The CDR3 DNA reads TGTGCCAGCAGTGGGCTTAAATACTCCTACGAGCAGTACTTC.

The chain couples TRBV28 to TRBJ2-7; 7 bases align to TRBD1. Germline V gene lookup returns CDR1 MDHEN and CDR2 SYDVKM. J was trimmed by 5 bases and V by 1 base; bases with no gene match: 5. This CDR3 contains 14 residues. DNA of the CDR3: TGTGCCAGCAGTTTATTTGGACAGGCCCACGAGCAGTACTTC. It codes for CASSLFGQAHEQYF.

This clone came up a few times. This chain uses TRBV6-5 with TRBJ1-2; D gene unclear. Germline V gene sequence: CDR1 MNHEY, CDR2 SVGAGI. V lost 0 bases to trimming and J lost 1 base, with 9 bases between them. CDR3 length: 15 residues. CDR3 nucleotides: TGTGCCAGCAGTTACTCGGCCAGACTTAACTATGGCTACACCTTC. Amino acids: CASSYSARLNYGYTF.

The chain carries TRBV9 and TRBJ1-1, with D hard to call. The CDR3 loop spans 12 amino acids. V gave up 1 base and J gave up 3 bases, with 4 bases separating them. The germline gives CDR1 SGDLS, CDR2 YYNGEE. CDR3 coding DNA: TGTGCCAGCAGCGTAACAGACACTGAAGCTTTCTTT. Protein product: CASSVTDTEAFF.

On this clone itself: One end of the junction does not line up with germline, which may come from a read error. The J gene is TRBJ2-7, the V gene TRBV28, with D maybe TRBD2 (5 bases). The CDR3 sequence is 14 residues long. The germline V gene encodes CDR1 MDHEN and CDR2 SYDVKM. The CDR3 spells CASSPPPGDYGQYF. CDR3 coding DNA: TGTGCCAGCAGTCCCCCTCCAGGAGACTACGGGCAGTACTTC.

The genes are TRBV7-2 and TRBJ1-3; D perhaps matches TRBD1 (6 bases). The germline gives CDR1 SGHTA, CDR2 FQGNSA. The CDR3 runs 16 residues. V gave up 5 bases and J gave up 4 bases, with 18 bases separating them. The CDR3 here is CASSPQGAGVGNTIYF. CDR3 coding DNA: TGTGCCAGCAGCCCTCAAGGGGCAGGGGTCGGAAACACCATATATTTT.

A note on this clone: The sample holds other DNA sequences that translate to the same CDR3. The rearrangement links TRBV5-1 to TRBJ2-2; 8 nucleotides line up with TRBD1. CDR3 size: 15 residues. V was pared by 4 bases and J by 2 bases, with 4 bases of the junction left unmatched. Germline assignment: CDR1 SGHRS and CDR2 YFSETQ. CDR3 sequence (DNA): TGCGCCAGCAGCCCTGGACAGGGTAACACCGGGGAGCTGTTTTTT. It translates to CASSPGQGNTGELFF.